This T cell receptor (beta chain) is drawn from a study of identical twins. General study findings and limits: Sharing of beta out-of-frame sequences by twins showed a weaker excess. A lower insertion count was a feature of abundant cord blood beta clonotypes, with no such feature in memory repertoires.

CDR1 DFQATT and CDR2 SNEGSKA come from the germline V gene (reference sequence). V shed 0 bases and J shed 4 bases, with 9 bases lying between them. This CDR3 has 14 amino acids. This clonotype was detected a few times. Its antigen is unknown. A universal primer site came from template switching; cDNA carried unique molecular identifiers. Via MiXCR, TCRdb re-called the 5' RACE reads, giving one row per CDR3 protein. This sample yields hundreds of thousands of distinct CDR3 sequences, of which more than 9% are seen a single time; roughly 7% belongs to the top ten. The same data also contributed to another study, on yellow fever vaccine responses in identical twins. From that second work: Reports say the vaccine T cell response in twins looked partly convergent and partly personalized.

Sample: CD8+ T cells sorted from blood. This clonotype was obtained from a woman aged 18-29 years in good health. The chain uses TRBV20-1 and TRBJ2-2; D not resolved. CDR3 sequence (DNA): TGCAGTGCTAGAGATCTGGTGGGCACCGGGGAGCTGTTTTTT. Encoded protein: CSARDLVGTGELFF.